The 11 T cell receptor beta chains below were found in one sample sequenced in a study of T-cell reconstitution after alpha-beta-depleted transplantation in children. The library targeted TCRbeta and was prepared with unique molecular identifiers. One entry per CDR3 protein results from TCRdb running MiXCR on the PCR reads. Of around 680,000 distinct CDR3 sequences in the sample, around 17% were seen once. The specimen was PBMCs from the stem cell graft donor, collected from the stem cell graft. The receptors originated from a human donor who donated a stem cell graft to a child with acute myeloid leukemia.

This clonotype was recorded at least ten times. The V call is TRBV4-3, the J call TRBJ2-1, with 10 positions matching TRBD2. The V gene end was trimmed by 3 bases and the J gene end by 4 bases; junction bases not matched to a gene: 9. CDR3 length: 17 residues. Germline CDR1 LGHNA, CDR2 YSLEER. The CDR3 loop is CASSQFSGGASYNEQFF. The CDR3 DNA follows: TGCGCCAGCAGCCAGTTCAGCGGGGGGGCCTCTTACAATGAGCAGTTCTTC.

J is TRBJ2-1 and V is TRBV11-2; no clear D. The CDR3 has 15 amino acids. V lost 4 bases to trimming and J lost 6 bases, with 16 bases between them. CDR1 and CDR2 from the germline V gene are SGHAT and FQNNGV. CDR3 sequence (DNA): TGTGCCAGCAGCTCGTCGCGTGGCGCCCTCAATGAGCAGTTCTTC. Translating gives CASSSSRGALNEQFF.

This clonotype was observed many times. The V gene is TRBV10-3, the J gene TRBJ1-2; D is ambiguous. V lost 3 bases and J lost 7, with 9 bases in between. Germline loops: CDR1 ENHRY, CDR2 SYGVKD. The CDR3 is 12 residues long. CDR3 nucleotide sequence: TGTGCCATCAGTGAAAGGGAAAGTGGCTACACCTTC. Protein sequence: CAISERESGYTF.

CDR3 residues: CASSLGGGAQETQYF. In DNA form, the CDR3 reads TGTGCCAGCAGCTTAGGAGGGGGCGCACAAGAGACCCAGTACTTC. The rearrangement links TRBV7-2 to TRBJ2-5, with TRBD1 matching 7 bases. The CDR3 contains 15 residues. Germline V gene sequence: CDR1 SGHTA, CDR2 FQGNSA. After removal of 1 base from V and 2 bases from J, the junction contained 4 bases not matched to a gene.

This clonotype came up once. This could be a read error, since a much larger clone is one nucleotide away. The chain is built from TRBV20-1 and TRBJ2-3; 9 positions match TRBD1. Germline V lookup: CDR1 DFQATT, CDR2 SNEGSKA (reference sequence). The CDR3 is 15 residues long. The CDR3 is CCARSRDRAVDTQYF. As DNA, the CDR3 is TGCTGTGCTAGAAGCCGGGACAGGGCAGTAGATACGCAGTATTTT.

Concerning this clonotype itself: A much larger clone lies a single base off, so this may be a read error. The chain employs TRBV20-1 and TRBJ2-2; perhaps D is TRBD1 or TRBD2 (5 bases each). The germline gives CDR1 DFQATT, CDR2 SNEGSKA (reference sequence). This CDR3 has 14 amino acids. CDR3 in amino acids: CSARDPLNTGALFF. Here the CDR3 DNA reads TGCAGTGCTAGAGATCCGCTTAACACCGGGGCGCTGTTTTTT.

V and J are TRBV7-3 and TRBJ2-1; the D gene is possibly TRBD1 (5 bases). Trimming shortened V by 5 bases and J by 6 bases, and 14 bases separated the two germline ends. The CDR3 runs to 14 residues. Germline CDR1 is SGHTA and CDR2 is FQGTGA. The CDR3 bases are TGTGCCAGCAGCGAATGGCAGGGAAGCAATGAGCAGTTCTTC. Protein: CASSEWQGSNEQFF.

This clonotype was picked up many times. This chain connects TRBV20-1 to TRBJ1-4; 10 bases map to TRBD1. Germline V CDR1 and CDR2: DFQATT, SNEGSKA (reference sequence). The trim removed 6 bases at V and 5 bases at J, leaving 6 bases unmatched. There are 14 residues in the CDR3. The CDR3 spells CSAFRDRGNEKLFF. The CDR3 coding sequence is TGCAGTGCGTTCCGGGACAGGGGCAATGAAAAACTGTTTTTT.

The table lists this clonotype with many counts. V and J are TRBV20-1 and TRBJ2-3; 9 bases fit TRBD2. Germline-derived CDR1 and CDR2 are DFQATT and SNEGSKA (reference sequence). The V gene end was trimmed by 5 bases and the J gene end by 2 bases; junction bases not matched to a gene: 8. The CDR3 contains 15 residues. The CDR3 here is CSAAESSGATDTQYF. The CDR3 DNA sequence: TGCAGTGCTGCTGAGTCTAGCGGGGCCACAGATACGCAGTATTTT.

In this sample, this clonotype turned up many times. The chain combines TRBV5-5 with TRBJ1-1; D is unclear. Trimming pared 3 bases from V and 8 bases from J, leaving 17 bases between. Germline V gives CDR1 SGHKS, CDR2 YYEKEE (reference sequence). This CDR3 comprises 14 residues. The DNA for the CDR3 is TGTGCCAGCAGCTCAAGATCGACACCGGGGGAAGCTTTCTTT. Its protein product is CASSSRSTPGEAFF.

Comments on this clonotype: A much more abundant neighbour one base away suggests this may be a read error. The chain uses TRBV20-1 and TRBJ2-1; D not resolved. The V and J ends lost 5 bases and 3 bases respectively, with 14 bases between them. Germline-derived CDR1 and CDR2 are DFQATT and SNEGSKA (reference sequence). The length of the CDR3 is 14 residues. This chain's CDR3 is CSAPSYSCYNEQFF. CDR3 bases: TGCAGTGCTCCTAGTTACTCATGCTACAATGAGCAGTTCTTC.